The 32 T cell receptor beta chains presented below share a single source sample, sequenced in a study of quantifying T cell responses using KT2 cells. For the study at large: cDNA was made from DNase-treated RNA using alpha and beta constant primers.

Each cDNA got a UMI-containing oligo ligated at its 3' end. First-round PCR used about 4 cycles and beta primers RC1.1 and RC1.2 covering TRBC1 and TRBC2. Using its own MiXCR run on the UMI-ligation and nested PCR reads, TCRdb lists one record per CDR3 protein. The sample yields fewer than 50,000 distinct CDR3 sequences, approximately 15% seen once. The sample comprised PBMCs spiked with cells of the T cell clone KT2. Receptors originate from a human donor.

This clonotype has at least ten counts. The chain employs TRBV6-4 and TRBJ2-2; the D is unclear. Between the trimmed V and J ends, which lost 2 bases and 1 base, there was a span of 2 bases. CDR1 and CDR2 (germline): MRHNA, SNTAGT. The CDR3 runs to 13 residues. The CDR3 coding sequence is TGTGCCAGCAGTGACAGGAACACCGGGGAGCTGTTTTTT. Its translation: CASSDRNTGELFF.

This clonotype was detected ten times or more. This rearrangement joins TRBV20-1 to TRBJ2-4; D possibly matches TRBD1 or TRBD2 (5 bases each). The germline CDR1 and CDR2 sequences are DFQATT and SNEGSKA (reference sequence). The V end lost 1 base, the J end lost 0 bases, and 16 bases lay between the germline ends. The CDR3 has 17 amino acids. The CDR3 sequence is CSARGGPIGLAKNIQYF. CDR3 bases: TGCAGTGCTAGAGGGGGACCGATCGGATTAGCCAAAAACATTCAGTACTTC.

The rearrangement links TRBV12-5 to TRBJ1-1; D gene uncertain. Germline CDR1 and CDR2: LGHNT and FRNRAP. The CDR3 length is 13 residues. The ends were cut back, 3 bases at V and 1 base at J, with 6 bases in the middle. CDR3 in DNA: TGTGCTAGTGGTTTACAGTCGAACACTGAAGCTTTCTTT. This sequence encodes CASGLQSNTEAFF.

The CDR3 DNA reads as TGCAGTGCTAGGTCCGGAAGGGGGCTCAATGAGCAGTTCTTC. Amino acid sequence: CSARSGRGLNEQFF. The chain combines TRBV20-1 with TRBJ2-1; the match to TRBD1 covers 7 bases. J lost 6 bases, V lost 3 bases, and 8 bases had no gene match. The CDR3 has 14 amino acids. CDR1 and CDR2 (germline): DFQATT, SNEGSKA (reference sequence).

This clonotype was observed a handful of times. The chain couples TRBV7-9 to TRBJ2-1; D is possibly TRBD1 or TRBD2 (6 bases each). Trimming shortened V by 7 bases and J by 0 bases, and 19 bases separated the two germline ends. The CDR3 runs 17 residues. From germline, CDR1 is SEHNR and CDR2 FQNEAQ (reference sequence). DNA for the CDR3: TGTGCCAGCACCGGAAAGGGGGACTTCAGCTCCTACAATGAGCAGTTCTTC. It yields the protein CASTGKGDFSSYNEQFF.

The V call is TRBV29-1, the J call TRBJ2-1; D unresolved. CDR1 and CDR2 from the germline V gene are SQVTM and ANQGSEA. The CDR3 extends over 15 amino acids. Trimming took 0 bases from V and 2 from J, leaving 11 bases between them. CDR3 coding DNA: TGCAGCGTTGAAGATGGACGGCTGGCCTACAATGAGCAGTTCTTC. Protein: CSVEDGRLAYNEQFF.

The chain links TRBV7-8 to TRBJ1-1; a possible D gene is TRBD1 (5 bases). Germline V gene sequence: CDR1 SGHVS, CDR2 FQNEAQ. CDR3 size: 14 residues. V was trimmed by 5 bases and J by 10 bases, leaving 20 bases between them. In DNA form, the CDR3 reads TGTGCCAGCAGCGCAGGGTTTTTGGACGAAATAGCTTTCTTT. Amino acid sequence: CASSAGFLDEIAFF. The full variable domain, in which reference TRBV7-8 and TRBJ1-1 provide the parts outside the CDR3, is GAGVSQSPRYKVAKRGQDVALRCDPISGHVSLFWYQQALGQGPEFLTYFQNEAQLDKSGLPSDRFFAERPEGSVSTLKIQRTQQEDSAVYLCASSAGFLDEIAFFGQGTRLTVV.

The rearrangement links TRBV7-9 to TRBJ2-3; 10 bases map to TRBD2. The CDR3 contains 17 residues. V lost 5 bases, J lost 0 bases, and 8 bases stayed unmatched. Germline loops: CDR1 SEHNR, CDR2 FQNEAQ (reference sequence). The CDR3 DNA reads as TGTGCCAGCAGCAGAACCGGGACTAGCGCAAGCACAGATACGCAGTATTTT. Translation gives CASSRTGTSASTDTQYF.

This chain connects TRBV4-1 to TRBJ1-1, with a tentative D call TRBD1 (5 bases). CDR1 and CDR2 from the germline V gene are MGHRA and YSYEKL. CDR3 length: 15 residues. Between the trimmed V and J ends, which lost 1 base and 4 bases, there was a span of 13 bases. CDR3 DNA: TGCGCCAGCAGCCAAGCAGGGAAACGGGGCACTGAAGCTTTCTTT. Translating it yields CASSQAGKRGTEAFF.

The chain recombines TRBV4-3 with TRBJ2-1; D may be TRBD1 (5 bases). V was trimmed by 4 bases and J by 9 bases, leaving 10 bases between them. CDR3 length equals 12 residues. CDR1 is LGHNA and CDR2 is YSLEER in the germline V gene. The CDR3 DNA is TGCGCCAGCAGCCGTGCGCAGGGTGAGCAGTTCTTC. Translating it yields CASSRAQGEQFF.

The chain couples TRBV3-1 to TRBJ2-5, with D maybe TRBD2 (5 bases). CDR1 and CDR2 from the germline V gene are LGHDT and YNNKEL (reference sequence). V was trimmed by 0 bases and J by 0 bases, leaving 14 bases between them. The CDR3 runs 17 residues. The CDR3 DNA follows: TGTGCCAGCAGCCAAGAATTGCGGGCTAGGTACCAAGAGACCCAGTACTTC. This codes for CASSQELRARYQETQYF.

This clonotype was recorded at least ten times. J is TRBJ1-2 and V is TRBV28, with a possible D match to TRBD1 (6 bases). V was shortened by 4 bases and J by 1 base, with 28 bases between the two germline ends. Germline-derived CDR1 and CDR2 are MDHEN and SYDVKM. The CDR3 is 20 residues long. This CDR3 is CASSSVRRQVLKLDNYGYTF. The CDR3 DNA sequence: TGTGCCAGCAGTTCCGTTCGAAGACAGGTTCTTAAGCTAGATAACTATGGCTACACCTTC.

This clonotype has a count of ten or more. The V and J genes are TRBV12-3 or TRBV12-4 and TRBJ2-4, with TRBD1 identical over 7 bases. The V and J ends lost 5 bases and 4 bases, in that order; junction bases with no gene match: 8. CDR3 length: 15 amino acids. The CDR3 here is CASSTENRGKNIQYF. CDR3 nucleotides: TGTGCCAGCAGTACCGAAAACAGGGGTAAAAACATTCAGTACTTC.

J is TRBJ1-3 and V is TRBV12-3 or TRBV12-4; maybe TRBD1 (5 bases). This CDR3 contains 12 residues. Trimming left V 3 bases short and J 8 bases short, with 8 bases between. The CDR3 loop reads CASSLQGYTIYF. The DNA for the CDR3 is TGTGCCAGCAGTTTGCAGGGATACACCATATATTTT.

The V call is TRBV7-2, the J call TRBJ2-1, with TRBD2 matching over 10 bases. V shed 5 bases, J shed 5 bases, and the junction held 3 bases outside the gene matches. CDR3 size: 14 residues. CDR1 is SGHTA, CDR2 FQGNSA, per germline. The CDR3, as DNA: TGTGCCAGCAGCACGGGACTAGCGAACAATGAGCAGTTCTTC. Translated: CASSTGLANNEQFF.

This chain uses TRBV6-6 with TRBJ1-2, with TRBD1 identical over 12 bases. This CDR3 spans 17 amino acids. CDR1 and CDR2 from the germline V gene are MNHNY and SVGAGI (reference sequence). The V segment lost 0 bases and the J segment 8 bases; nucleotides outside the gene matches: 10. As DNA, the CDR3 is TGTGCCAGCAGTTACTCGGGGACAGGGGGCTCGGATTCCGGCTACACCTTC. This encodes CASSYSGTGGSDSGYTF.

The sample holds a few counts of this clonotype. The CDR3 DNA reads as TGCAGTGCTCCCGGACAGGAGTCGCACTCTGGGGCCAACGTCCTGACTTTC. It codes for CSAPGQESHSGANVLTF. The V gene is TRBV20-1, the J gene TRBJ2-6; 7 bases align to TRBD1. From germline, CDR1 is DFQATT and CDR2 SNEGSKA (reference sequence). The CDR3 is 17 residues long. V lost 5 bases and J lost 0; bases outside the gene matches: 10.

Sample share makes this clonotype large. The gene calls are TRBV4-3 and TRBJ2-3; 10 bases agree with TRBD2. Germline V CDR1 and CDR2: LGHNA, YSLEER. This CDR3 is 15 amino acids long. Trimming removed 8 bases from V and 5 bases from J; junction bases left unmatched: 10. DNA of the CDR3: TGCGCCAGCGCTCAAACAGCGGGAGGGGGAGATACGCAGTATTTT. It codes for CASAQTAGGGDTQYF.

A few counts support this clonotype. The J gene is TRBJ1-1, the V gene TRBV6-5, with TRBD1 identical over 7 bases. Trimming cost V 4 bases and J 4 bases; bases outside gene matches: 9. CDR1 is MNHEY and CDR2 is SVGAGI in the germline V gene. The CDR3 is 15 residues long. CDR3 nucleotides: TGTGCCAGCAGTTTCTACAGGGGAGGAGGCACTGAAGCTTTCTTT. Translation gives CASSFYRGGGTEAFF.

Relative to its sample, this clonotype is medium-sized (0.01 to 0.1%). V gene TRBV7-8 combines with J gene TRBJ2-3; 9 nucleotides agree with TRBD1. The ends lost 7 bases at V and 6 bases at J; junction bases unmatched: 8. Germline loops: CDR1 SGHVS, CDR2 FQNEAQ. The CDR3 consists of 14 residues. DNA of the CDR3: TGTGCCAGCACCTGGACAGGGGAATCCGATACGCAGTATTTT. This sequence encodes CASTWTGESDTQYF.

This clonotype was recorded at least ten times. This chain connects TRBV20-1 to TRBJ2-7; 11 bases are shared with TRBD2. This CDR3 is 14 amino acids long. The V gene end was trimmed by 5 bases and the J gene end by 5 bases; junction bases not matched to a gene: 8. Germline loops: CDR1 DFQATT, CDR2 SNEGSKA (reference sequence). The CDR3 DNA sequence: TGCAGTGCTGGTAGCGGGAGGGCCTTCCACGAGCAGTACTTC. Translation gives CSAGSGRAFHEQYF.

This clonotype was counted only a few times. The gene calls are TRBV7-2 and TRBJ2-3, with D hard to call. Deletions cut 2 bases from V and 4 bases from J, with 13 bases between. Germline V CDR1 and CDR2: SGHTA, FQGNSA. This CDR3 contains 15 residues. The CDR3 spells CASSLLGRAADTQYF. The CDR3 DNA reads TGTGCCAGCAGCTTACTTGGACGAGCCGCAGATACGCAGTATTTT. The full variable domain, completed using reference TRBV7-2 and TRBJ2-3, is GAGVSQSPSNKVTEKGKDVELRCDPISGHTALYWYRQSLGQGLEFLIYFQGNSAPDKSGLPSDRFSAERTGGSVSTLTIQRTQQEDSAVYLCASSLLGRAADTQYFGPGTRLTVL.

This clonotype was found many times. The rearrangement links TRBV14 to TRBJ1-5; no clear D gene. Germline CDR1 SGHDN, CDR2 FVKESK. V gave up 0 bases and J gave up 4 bases, with 4 bases separating them. The CDR3 is 13 amino acids. The CDR3 is CASSQEGNQPQHF. CDR3 sequence (DNA): TGTGCCAGCAGCCAAGAGGGGAATCAGCCCCAGCATTTT.

The V call is TRBV7-3, the J call TRBJ2-2, with D possibly TRBD1 on 5 matching bases. The CDR3 totals 15 residues. Germline CDR1 reads SGHTA; CDR2 reads FQGTGA. Trimming stripped 5 bases from V and 3 bases from J, with 13 bases between. CDR3 loop: CASSPRQKDTGELFF. The CDR3 DNA reads as TGTGCCAGCAGCCCCCGACAGAAGGACACCGGGGAGCTGTTTTTT.

In this sample, this clonotype turned up a few times. V and J are TRBV12-3 or TRBV12-4 and TRBJ2-3; TRBD2 agrees at 8 bases. There are 14 residues in the CDR3. Germline trimming cut 4 bases from V and 5 bases from J; bases unmatched to any gene: 5. In nucleotides, the CDR3 is TGTGCCAGCAGTTGGGGGACTAGTGAAGATACGCAGTATTTT. It yields the protein CASSWGTSEDTQYF.

This clonotype was seen ten or more times. This chain uses TRBV27 with TRBJ1-1; no clear D gene. The germline V gene has CDR1 MNHEY and CDR2 SMNVEV (reference sequence). The V end lost 2 bases, the J end lost 3 bases, and 10 bases lay between the germline ends. This CDR3 comprises 14 residues. CDR3 coding DNA: TGTGCCAGCAGTTTAGTGGGGTTCCACACTGAAGCTTTCTTT. It encodes CASSLVGFHTEAFF.

The gene calls are TRBV30 and TRBJ1-1; unclear D gene. The CDR3 is 12 amino acids. The germline CDR1 and CDR2 sequences are GTSNPN and SVGIG (reference sequence). Between the trimmed V and J ends, which lost 8 bases and 5 bases, there was a span of 15 bases. In DNA, the CDR3 is TGTGCCGGTACAGAGGCGGGGACTGAAGCTTTCTTT. Its translation: CAGTEAGTEAFF. The full variable domain, completed using reference TRBV30 and TRBJ1-1, is SQTIHQWPATLVQPVGSPLSLECTVEGTSNPNLYWYRQAAGRGLQLLFYSVGIGQISSEVPQNLSASRPQDRQFILSSKKLLLSDSGFYLCAGTEAGTEAFFGQGTRLTVV.

This clonotype was detected only a few times. This sequence joins TRBV12-3 or TRBV12-4 and TRBJ2-3; TRBD2 matches 9 bases. The ends lost 6 bases at V and 4 bases at J; junction bases unmatched: 8. This CDR3 contains 15 residues. The CDR3 DNA follows: TGTGCCAGCAGCAAGCCTAGCGGGGCGGCAGATACGCAGTATTTT. This codes for CASSKPSGAADTQYF.

This clonotype was counted many times. The chain links TRBV24-1 to TRBJ2-1; unclear D gene. Trimming removed 4 bases from V and 3 bases from J, with 6 bases in between. CDR3 size: 13 residues. The V gene's germline CDR1 is KGHDR and CDR2 SFDVKD. The CDR3 loop reads CATSDPDYNEQFF. CDR3 sequence (DNA): TGTGCCACCAGTGACCCTGACTACAATGAGCAGTTCTTC.

This clonotype has only a few counts. The chain has TRBV27 and TRBJ2-7, with unresolved D. The CDR3 loop spans 13 amino acids. The V end was cut by 2 bases, the J end by 3 bases, with 8 bases between. Germline V lookup: CDR1 MNHEY, CDR2 SMNVEV (reference sequence). CDR3 nucleotides: TGTGCCAGCAGTTTAGGCCCCTACTACGAGCAGTACTTC. This gives the protein CASSLGPYYEQYF.

This clonotype came up many times. The rearrangement uses TRBV21-1 and TRBJ2-5. TRBV21-1 is a listed pseudogene. This CDR3 spans 15 amino acids. The CDR3 spells CASSKARGFEETQYF. Here the CDR3 DNA reads TGTGCCAGCAGCAAAGCGCGTGGTTTCGAAGAGACCCAGTACTTC.

This clonotype has only a few counts. The chain joins TRBV4-2 to TRBJ1-5; D remains unclear. Germline V gives CDR1 LGHNA, CDR2 YNFKEQ. CDR3 length equals 16 residues. The germline V and J ends were trimmed by 0 bases and 5 bases, with 14 bases remaining between them. This CDR3 reads CASSQDEGNGYQPQHF. CDR3 sequence (DNA): TGTGCCAGCAGCCAAGATGAAGGGAACGGTTATCAGCCCCAGCATTTT.